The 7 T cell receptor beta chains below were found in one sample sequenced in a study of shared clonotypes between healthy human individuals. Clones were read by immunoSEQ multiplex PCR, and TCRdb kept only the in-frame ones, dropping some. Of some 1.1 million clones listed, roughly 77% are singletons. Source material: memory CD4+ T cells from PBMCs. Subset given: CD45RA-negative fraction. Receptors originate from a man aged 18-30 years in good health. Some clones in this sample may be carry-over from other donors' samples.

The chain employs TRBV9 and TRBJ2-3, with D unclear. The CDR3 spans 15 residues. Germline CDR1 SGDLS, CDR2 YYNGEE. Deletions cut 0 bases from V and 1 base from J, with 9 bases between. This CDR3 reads CASSVGATRTDTQYF. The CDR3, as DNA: TGTGCCAGCAGCGTAGGAGCGACGCGCACAGATACGCAGTATTTT. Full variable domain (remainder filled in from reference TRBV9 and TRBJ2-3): DSGVTQTPKHLITATGQRVTLRCSPRSGDLSVYWYQQSLDQGLQFLIQYYNGEERAKGNILERFSAQQFPDLHSELNLSSLELGDSALYFCASSVGATRTDTQYFGPGTRLTVL.

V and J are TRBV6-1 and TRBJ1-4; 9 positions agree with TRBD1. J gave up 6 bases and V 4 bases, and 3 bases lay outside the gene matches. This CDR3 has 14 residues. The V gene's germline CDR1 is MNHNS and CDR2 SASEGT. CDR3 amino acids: CASSVGQGDEKLFF. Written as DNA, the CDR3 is TGTGCCAGCAGTGTGGGACAGGGTGATGAAAAACTGTTTTTT.

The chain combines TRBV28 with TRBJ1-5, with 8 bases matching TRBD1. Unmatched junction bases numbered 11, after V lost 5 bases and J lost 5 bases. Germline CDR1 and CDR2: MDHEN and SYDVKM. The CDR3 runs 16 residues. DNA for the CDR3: TGTGCCAGCAGTCCACGCGTGGGACAGGTGTATCAGCCCCAGCATTTT. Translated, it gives CASSPRVGQVYQPQHF.

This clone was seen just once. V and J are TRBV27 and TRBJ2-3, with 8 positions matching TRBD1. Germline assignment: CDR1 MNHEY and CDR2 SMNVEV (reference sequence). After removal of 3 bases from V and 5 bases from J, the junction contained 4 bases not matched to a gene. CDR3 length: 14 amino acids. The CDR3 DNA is TGTGCCAGCAGTTTGCGGACAGGGCAAGATACGCAGTATTTT. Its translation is CASSLRTGQDTQYF.

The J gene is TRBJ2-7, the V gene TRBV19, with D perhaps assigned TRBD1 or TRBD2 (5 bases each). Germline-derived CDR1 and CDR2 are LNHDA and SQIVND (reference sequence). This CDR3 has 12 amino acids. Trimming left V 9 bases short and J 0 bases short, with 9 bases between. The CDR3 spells CASSGPSYEQYF. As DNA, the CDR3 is TGTGCCAGCTCGGGACCCTCCTACGAGCAGTACTTC.

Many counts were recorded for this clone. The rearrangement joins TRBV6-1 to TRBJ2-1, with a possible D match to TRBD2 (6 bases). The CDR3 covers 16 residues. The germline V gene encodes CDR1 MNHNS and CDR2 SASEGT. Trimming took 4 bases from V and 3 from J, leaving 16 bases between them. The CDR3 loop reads CASSGMTWRGYNEQFF. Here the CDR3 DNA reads TGTGCCAGCAGTGGAATGACATGGAGGGGCTACAATGAGCAGTTCTTC.

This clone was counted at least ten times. The CDR3 loop is CASSWGFDQETQYF. In DNA, the CDR3 is TGCGCCAGCAGCTGGGGTTTTGACCAAGAGACCCAGTACTTC. The chain carries TRBV5-1 and TRBJ2-5; D uncertain. CDR1 and CDR2 (germline): SGHRS, YFSETQ. The CDR3 contains 14 residues. Trimming stripped 3 bases from V and 0 bases from J, with 9 bases between.